This TCR beta chain was observed in a study of Ad26.COV2.S vaccination and SARS-CoV-2 variants. Broader study findings: Substantial breadth in spike-specific CD8+ and CD4+ T cell responses was reportedly seen after vaccination. Relative to placebo recipients, vaccine recipients exhibited elevated spike-specific TCR breadth. The study found similar non-spike TCR breadth in vaccine and placebo recipients. It is possible that the TCR breadth and depth analyses underestimated the total T cell responses.

Assay used: immunoSEQ multiplex PCR; TCRdb lists only in-frame clones, some missing. The data show over 110,000 clones, with roughly 89% seen just once and 5% held by the top ten. Trimming at V came to 7 bases and at J to 3 bases, leaving 6 bases not matched to a gene. Germline V gene lookup returns CDR1 SGHAT and CDR2 FQNNGV. CDR3 length equals 13 residues. Comment on this clone: Its antigen remains unidentified.

The source material was peripheral blood, sampled after recovery from COVID-19. The TCR was taken from a human donor who had recovered from COVID-19. The chain combines TRBV11-2 with TRBJ2-7; 7 bases fit TRBD1. As DNA, the CDR3 is TGTGCCAGCACCGGGACAGCCATCTACGAGCAGTACTTC. It codes for CASTGTAIYEQYF.